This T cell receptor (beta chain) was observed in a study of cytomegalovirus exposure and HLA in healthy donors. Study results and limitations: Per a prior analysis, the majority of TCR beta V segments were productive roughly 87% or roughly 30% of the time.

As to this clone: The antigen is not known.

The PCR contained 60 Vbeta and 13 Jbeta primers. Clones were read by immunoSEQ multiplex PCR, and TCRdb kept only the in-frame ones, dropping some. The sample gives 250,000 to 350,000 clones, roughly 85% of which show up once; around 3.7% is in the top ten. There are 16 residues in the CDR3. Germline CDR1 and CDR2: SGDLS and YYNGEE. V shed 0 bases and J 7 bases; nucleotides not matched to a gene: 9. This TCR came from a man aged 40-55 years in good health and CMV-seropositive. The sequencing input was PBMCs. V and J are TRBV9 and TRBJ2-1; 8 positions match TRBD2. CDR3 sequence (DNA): TGTGCCAGCAGCGTAGATCCTACGGGGGGGACAAATGAGCAGTTCTTC. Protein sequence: CASSVDPTGGTNEQFF.